This T cell receptor (beta chain) stems from a study of vaccination and CD4 T cells after COVID-19. Study summary: Post-diagnosis, post-COVID samples were collected after a median approximately 97 days, ranging 35 to 161.

Treatment defined: roughly 11-day PBMC culture with coronavirus spike peptide pools or control peptides (ViraFEST assay). Points on this clonotype: Its antigen is undetermined.

This CDR3 has 15 residues. Germline V lookup: CDR1 MDHEN, CDR2 SYDVKM. With 2 bases clipped from V and 3 bases from J, the junction kept 5 bases outside the gene matches. Study outcomes and limitations: It was observed that, in convalescent patients, a median about 83% of reactive clones arose only post-vaccination.

At the Johns Hopkins FTIC core, DNA taken from cultured CD4+ T cells was sequenced by way of the Oncomine TCR Beta short-read assay. TCRdb independently ran MiXCR on the PCR reads; one entry per CDR3 protein. The table lists about 20,000 distinct CDR3 sequences, less than 55% of them singletons. The sequenced sample was CD4+ T cells from blood, cultured in vitro. The rearrangement joins TRBV28 to TRBJ2-5; 8 positions match TRBD2. The source of this sequence is a human donor who had recovered from COVID-19. The CDR3 coding sequence is TGTGCCAGCAGTTTAACGAGGCGGGGGGAAGAGACCCAGTACTTC. Protein: CASSLTRRGEETQYF.